Presented here are 4 T cell receptor beta chains from one specimen sequenced in a study of cytomegalovirus exposure and HLA in healthy donors. Here immunoSEQ multiplex PCR was the method, and the copy in TCRdb shows in-frame clones only, minus some. The table shows about 76,000 clones, with roughly 92% occurring only once. Sequencing was performed on PBMCs. The source of these receptors is a young woman in good health and CMV-seropositive.

The chain is built from TRBV10-1 and TRBJ2-7; D is possibly TRBD2 (6 bases). V was shortened by 6 bases and J by 7 bases, with 16 bases between the two germline ends. CDR1 and CDR2 (germline): WNHNN, SYGVQD (reference sequence). The CDR3 consists of 13 residues. The CDR3 region is CASSPGLSREQYF. CDR3 sequence (DNA): TGCGCCAGCAGCCCTGGACTAAGCAGGGAGCAGTACTTC.

The V gene is TRBV5-6, the J gene TRBJ2-5; D might be TRBD1 (6 bases). The CDR3 is made up of 14 amino acids. CDR1 and CDR2 (germline): SGHDT, YYEEEE. The V end lost 4 bases, the J end lost 5 bases, and 15 bases lay between the germline ends. CDR3 coding DNA: TGTGCCAGCAGCAGGGGGACCGAATGGGAGACCCAGTACTTC. This gives the protein CASSRGTEWETQYF.

The chain is built from TRBV7-7 and TRBJ2-7; TRBD1 matches at 9 bases. CDR3 length equals 15 residues. Looked up from germline, CDR1 is SSHAT and CDR2 is FNYEAQ (reference sequence). Trimming removed 5 bases from V and 1 base from J; junction bases left unmatched: 6. The CDR3 spells CASSLGQGPSYEQYF. As DNA, the CDR3 is TGTGCCAGCAGCCTCGGACAGGGGCCTTCCTACGAGCAGTACTTC.

Here the CDR3 DNA reads TGCAGCGGGGAGACTAGCGGGAGAGGCAATGAGCAGTTCTTC. Its translation: CSGETSGRGNEQFF. The chain uses TRBV29-1 and TRBJ2-1; 12 nucleotides agree with TRBD2. Trimming removed 7 bases from V and 6 bases from J; junction bases left unmatched: 7. Germline lookup yields CDR1 SQVTM and CDR2 ANQGSEA. The CDR3 covers 14 residues.